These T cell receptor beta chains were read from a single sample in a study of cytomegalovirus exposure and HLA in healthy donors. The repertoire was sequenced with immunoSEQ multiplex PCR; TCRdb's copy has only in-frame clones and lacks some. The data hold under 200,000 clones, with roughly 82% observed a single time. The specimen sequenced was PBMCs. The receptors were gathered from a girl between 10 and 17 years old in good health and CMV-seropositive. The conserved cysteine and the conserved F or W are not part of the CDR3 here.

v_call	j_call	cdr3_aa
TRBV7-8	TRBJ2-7	ASSRREREYHYEQY
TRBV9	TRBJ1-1	ASCAGGQHTEAF
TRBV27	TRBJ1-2	ASSLLRGAFDGYT
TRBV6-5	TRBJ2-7	ASSYSSSLYEQY
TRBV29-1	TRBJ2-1	SAPGLAGSVDEQF
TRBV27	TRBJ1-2	ASSSWTGGAPNYGYT
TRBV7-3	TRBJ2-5	ASSLTREGAETQY
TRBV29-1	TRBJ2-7	SVAQESYEQY
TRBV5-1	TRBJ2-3	ASSGSGLRSYTQY
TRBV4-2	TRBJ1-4	ASSQDLRENEKLF
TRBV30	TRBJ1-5	AWSVGSNQPQH
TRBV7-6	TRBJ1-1	ASSLQGYGEAF
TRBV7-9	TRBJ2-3	ASSFFSGGTDTQY
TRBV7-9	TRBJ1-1	ASSLGRFKEV
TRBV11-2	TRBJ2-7	ASSSWGQGTYEQY
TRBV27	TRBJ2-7	ASSPWDNPYEQY
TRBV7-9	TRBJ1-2	ASSAAYAGDDYGYT
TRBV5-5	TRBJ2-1	ASRLRQGLYEQF
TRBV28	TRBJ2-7	ASSPGGLTYEQY
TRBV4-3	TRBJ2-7	ASSGLAGGSYEQY
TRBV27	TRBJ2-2	ASSRTGGITGELF
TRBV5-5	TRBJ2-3	ASSSSDTQY
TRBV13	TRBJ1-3	ASSLDGGSLSGNTIY
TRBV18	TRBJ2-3	ASSPRTGGGASSTDTQY
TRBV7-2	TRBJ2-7	ASSLGPGQPYEQY
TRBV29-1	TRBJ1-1	SAARGEGITEAF
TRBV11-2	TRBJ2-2	ASRRLAARGGELF
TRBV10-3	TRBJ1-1	AIRLSDRDTEAF
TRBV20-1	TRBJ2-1	SSRVYNEQF
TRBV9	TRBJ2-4	ASSASLAKNIQY
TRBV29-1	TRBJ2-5	SVEVLAAGETQY
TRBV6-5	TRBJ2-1	ASSAGAYNEQF
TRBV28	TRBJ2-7	ASSLGTEVREQY
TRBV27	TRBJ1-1	ASSWAAGANTEAF
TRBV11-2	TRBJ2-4	ASSFEGEDIQY